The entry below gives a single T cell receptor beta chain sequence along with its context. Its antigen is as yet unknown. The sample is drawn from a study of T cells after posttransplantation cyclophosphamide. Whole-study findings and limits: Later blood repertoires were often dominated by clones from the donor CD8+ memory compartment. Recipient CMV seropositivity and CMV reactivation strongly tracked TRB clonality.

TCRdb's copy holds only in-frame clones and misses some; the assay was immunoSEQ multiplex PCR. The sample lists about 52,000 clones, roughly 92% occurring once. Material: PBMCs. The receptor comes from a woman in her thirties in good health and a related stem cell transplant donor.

DNA for the CDR3: TGTGCCAGCAGTGGTGGGGTAGCGGGGAATAGGGCCTACAATGAGCAGTTCTTC. Residues: CASSGGVAGNRAYNEQFF. The V call is TRBV2, the J call TRBJ2-1; TRBD2 matches at 8 bases. The germline V gene has CDR1 SNHLY and CDR2 FYNNEI. V lost 4 bases, J lost 2 bases, and 13 bases stayed unmatched. CDR3 length: 18 residues.